These 10 T cell receptor beta chains came from one sample sequenced in a study of blood T cells in healthy people across ages. A second PCR of about 7 to 12 cycles used a sample-barcoded 5' primer and a J-beta primer mix. Using its own MiXCR run on the 5' RACE reads, TCRdb lists one record per CDR3 protein. The table shows some 640,000 distinct CDR3 sequences, with approximately 30% occurring only once. Material: blood. These receptors all come from a woman at least 80 years old in good health.

This clonotype was counted ten times or more. The chain couples TRBV14 to TRBJ2-2; 7 positions agree with TRBD1. The V gene end was trimmed by 4 bases and the J gene end by 1 base; junction bases not matched to a gene: 3. Germline values: CDR1 SGHDN, CDR2 FVKESK. There are 15 residues in the CDR3. This chain's CDR3 is CASSPWTGNTGELFF. The CDR3 DNA reads TGTGCCAGCAGCCCGTGGACAGGGAACACCGGGGAGCTGTTTTTT.

The V call is TRBV7-8, the J call TRBJ1-2, with D tentatively TRBD1 (5 bases). The germline V and J ends were trimmed by 4 bases and 6 bases, with 21 bases remaining between them. This CDR3 is built from 16 residues. CDR1 is SGHVS, CDR2 FQNEAQ, per germline. CDR3 loop: CASSSPRLGGSHGYTF. For the CDR3, the DNA is TGTGCCAGCAGCTCCCCCCGGCTGGGGGGAAGCCATGGCTACACCTTC.

A note on this clonotype: Just one base apart from a much larger clone, this may be a read error. The chain is built from TRBV7-2 and TRBJ2-5; TRBD2 matches at 7 bases. Germline CDR1 reads SGHTA; CDR2 reads FQGNSA. CDR3 length: 15 amino acids. Trimming took 3 bases from V and 11 from J; bases not matched to a gene: 15. In DNA, the CDR3 is TGTGCCAGCAGCTTGGACACTGGGGAGGGAAATGAGCAGTACTTC. This sequence encodes CASSLDTGEGNEQYF.

This chain joins TRBV20-1 and TRBJ1-1; D is ambiguous. The CDR3 contains 8 residues. CDR1 is DFQATT and CDR2 is SNEGSKA in the germline V gene (reference sequence). Trimming pared 5 bases from V and 11 bases from J, leaving 6 bases between. As DNA, the CDR3 is TGCAGTGCTGGGTTGGCTTTCTTT. It encodes CSAGLAFF.

The chain has TRBV5-4 and TRBJ2-5, with 13 bases identical to TRBD2. CDR1 is SGHNT and CDR2 is YYREEE in the germline V gene (reference sequence). The CDR3 length is 16 residues. The trim removed 4 bases at V and 1 base at J, leaving 4 bases unmatched. CDR3 DNA: TGTGCCAGCAGCGTCAGACTAGCGGGGGGCCAAGAGACCCAGTACTTC. Translated: CASSVRLAGGQETQYF.

This clonotype was counted once. The chain recombines TRBV6-2 or TRBV6-3 with TRBJ2-4; D might be TRBD1 (5 bases). The CDR3 extends over 12 amino acids. Trimming removed 5 bases from V and 15 bases from J, with 17 bases in between. Germline V lookup: CDR1 MNHEY, CDR2 SVGEGT. The CDR3 DNA sequence: TGTGCCAGCAGTCAAATGGGGCTCGCGACGTACTTC. Its translation: CASSQMGLATYF.

In its sample, this clonotype was seen many times. V usage is TRBV4-2 and J usage is TRBJ2-7, with D unclear. Trimming stripped 4 bases from V and 2 bases from J, with 12 bases between. CDR3 length: 14 residues. Germline V gene data show CDR1 as LGHNA and CDR2 as YNFKEQ. CDR3 nucleotide sequence: TGTGCCAGCAGCCCCCGCGGACCCACCTACGAGCAGTACTTC. Translated, it gives CASSPRGPTYEQYF.

This chain joins TRBV2 and TRBJ2-1; 9 bases match TRBD2. V dropped 4 bases and J dropped 9; count of bases not matched to a gene: 7. CDR3 length: 14 residues. In germline, CDR1 is SNHLY, CDR2 FYNNEI. The CDR3 DNA is TGTGCCAGCAGTGTAATGCGGGGGGGAGGTGAGCAGTTCTTC. It specifies CASSVMRGGGEQFF.

CDR3 DNA sequence: TGCAGCGGGGGAAGGGGTGGGACTGAAGCTTTCTTT. Amino acid sequence: CSGGRGGTEAFF. The gene calls are TRBV29-1 and TRBJ1-1, with D possibly TRBD1 on 5 matching bases. Germline CDR1 and CDR2: SQVTM and ANQGSEA. The CDR3 loop spans 12 amino acids. V was pared by 7 bases and J by 5 bases, with 14 bases between.

Comment on this clonotype: The junction shows a germline mismatch at one end, possibly a read error. The chain is built from TRBV2 and TRBJ2-3; the D gene is possibly TRBD2 (5 bases). Germline CDR1 and CDR2: SNHLY and FYNNEI. The CDR3 extends over 13 amino acids. Here the CDR3 DNA reads TGTGCCAGTTGGACGGGAAGCACAGATGCGCAGTATTTT. Residues: CASWTGSTDAQYF.